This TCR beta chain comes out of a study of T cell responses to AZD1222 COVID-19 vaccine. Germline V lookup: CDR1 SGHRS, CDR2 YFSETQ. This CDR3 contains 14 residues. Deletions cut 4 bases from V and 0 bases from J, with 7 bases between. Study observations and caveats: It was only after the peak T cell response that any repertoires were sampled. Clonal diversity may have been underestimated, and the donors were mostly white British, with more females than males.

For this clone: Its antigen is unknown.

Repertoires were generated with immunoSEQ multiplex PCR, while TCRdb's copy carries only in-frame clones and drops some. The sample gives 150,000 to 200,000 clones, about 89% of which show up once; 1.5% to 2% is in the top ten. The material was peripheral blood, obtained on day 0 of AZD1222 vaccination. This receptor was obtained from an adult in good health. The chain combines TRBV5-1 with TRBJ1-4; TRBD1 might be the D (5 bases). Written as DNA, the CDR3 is TGCGCCAGCAGCGAGACAGCAACTAATGAAAAACTGTTTTTT. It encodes CASSETATNEKLFF.